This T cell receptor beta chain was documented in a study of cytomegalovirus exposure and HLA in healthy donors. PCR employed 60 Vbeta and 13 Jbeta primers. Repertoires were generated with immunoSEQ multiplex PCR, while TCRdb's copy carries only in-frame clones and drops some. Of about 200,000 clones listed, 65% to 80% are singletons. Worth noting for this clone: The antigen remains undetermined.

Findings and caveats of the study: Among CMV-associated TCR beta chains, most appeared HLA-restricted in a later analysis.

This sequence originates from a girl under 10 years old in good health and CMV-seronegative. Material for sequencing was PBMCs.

The CDR3 is CAWSGKTGEDYGYTF. The CDR3 DNA reads as TGTGCCTGGAGCGGAAAGACAGGGGAGGACTATGGCTACACCTTC. V is TRBV30 and J is TRBJ1-2; 8 bases are a match to TRBD1. The CDR3 is made up of 15 amino acids. Losses at the gene ends were 3 bases for V and 3 bases for J; bases not matched to a gene: 9. Germline CDR1 GTSNPN, CDR2 SVGIG (reference sequence).